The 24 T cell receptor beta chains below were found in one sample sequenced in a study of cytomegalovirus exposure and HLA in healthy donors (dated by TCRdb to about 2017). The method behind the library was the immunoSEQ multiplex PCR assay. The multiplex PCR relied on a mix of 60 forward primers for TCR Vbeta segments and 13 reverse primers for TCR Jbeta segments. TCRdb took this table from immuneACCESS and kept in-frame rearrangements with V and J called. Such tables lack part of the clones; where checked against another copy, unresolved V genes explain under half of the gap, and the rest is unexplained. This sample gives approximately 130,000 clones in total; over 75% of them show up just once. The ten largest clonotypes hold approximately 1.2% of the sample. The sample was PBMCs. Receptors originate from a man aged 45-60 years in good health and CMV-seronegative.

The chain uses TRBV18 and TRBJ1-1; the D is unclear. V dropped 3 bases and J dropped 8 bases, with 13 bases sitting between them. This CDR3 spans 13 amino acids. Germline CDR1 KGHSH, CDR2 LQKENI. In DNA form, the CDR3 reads TGTGCCAGCTCACCCCCTCGGACGGGAGAAGCTTTCTTT. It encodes CASSPPRTGEAFF.

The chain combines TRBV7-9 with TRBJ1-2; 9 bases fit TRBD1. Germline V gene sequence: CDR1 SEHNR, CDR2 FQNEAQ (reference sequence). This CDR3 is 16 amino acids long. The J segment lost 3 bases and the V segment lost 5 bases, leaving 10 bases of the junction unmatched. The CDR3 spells CASSHGGQGNDYGYTF. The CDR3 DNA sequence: TGTGCCAGCAGCCACGGGGGACAGGGCAATGACTATGGCTACACCTTC. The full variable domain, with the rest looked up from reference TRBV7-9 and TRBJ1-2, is DTGVSQNPRHKITKRGQNVTFRCDPISEHNRLYWYRQTLGQGPEFLTYFQNEAQLEKSRLLSDRFSAERPKGSFSTLEIQRTEQGDSAMYLCASSHGGQGNDYGYTFGSGTRLTVV.

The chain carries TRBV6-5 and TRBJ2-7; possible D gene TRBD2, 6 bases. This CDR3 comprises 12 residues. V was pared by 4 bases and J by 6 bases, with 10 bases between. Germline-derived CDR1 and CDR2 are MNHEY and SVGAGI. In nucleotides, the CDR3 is TGTGCCAGCAGTTGGAGGGGTGGCGAGCAGTACTTC. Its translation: CASSWRGGEQYF.

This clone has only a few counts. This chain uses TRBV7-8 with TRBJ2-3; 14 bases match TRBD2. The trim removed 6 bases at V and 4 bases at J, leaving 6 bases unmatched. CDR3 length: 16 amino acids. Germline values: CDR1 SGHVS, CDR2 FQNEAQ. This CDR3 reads CASRPGLAGVADTQYF. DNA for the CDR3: TGTGCCAGCAGGCCGGGACTAGCGGGAGTGGCAGATACGCAGTATTTT.

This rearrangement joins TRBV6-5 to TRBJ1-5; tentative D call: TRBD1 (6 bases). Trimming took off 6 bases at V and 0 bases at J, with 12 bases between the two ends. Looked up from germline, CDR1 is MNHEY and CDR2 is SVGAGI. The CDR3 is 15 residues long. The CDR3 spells CASSSDSYSNQPQHF. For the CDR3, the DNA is TGTGCCAGCAGCTCGGACAGCTATAGCAATCAGCCCCAGCATTTT.

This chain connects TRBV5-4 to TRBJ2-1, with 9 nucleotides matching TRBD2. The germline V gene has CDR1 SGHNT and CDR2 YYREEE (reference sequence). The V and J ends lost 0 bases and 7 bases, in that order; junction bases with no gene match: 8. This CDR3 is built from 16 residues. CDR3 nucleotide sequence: TGTGCCAGCAGCTTGGACCTAGCGGGAAGTTCGAATGAGCAGTTCTTC. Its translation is CASSLDLAGSSNEQFF.

CDR3 sequence: CAVRTGMTGELFF. CDR3 in DNA: TGTGCCGTCCGGACAGGAATGACCGGGGAGCTGTTTTTT. V and J are TRBV6-5 and TRBJ2-2; 7 bases map to TRBD1. Germline-derived CDR1 and CDR2 are MNHEY and SVGAGI. This CDR3 spans 13 amino acids. V lost 11 bases to trimming and J lost 5 bases; unmatched junction nucleotides: 8.

The CDR3: CASRKDRPENIQYF. CDR3 coding DNA: TGTGCCAGCAGAAAAGACAGGCCGGAAAACATTCAGTACTTC. This sequence joins TRBV27 and TRBJ2-4; weak D call: TRBD1 (6 bases). The V gene lost 6 bases and the J gene lost 5 bases, with 14 bases spanning the gap. This CDR3 contains 14 residues. Germline V gives CDR1 MNHEY, CDR2 SMNVEV (reference sequence).

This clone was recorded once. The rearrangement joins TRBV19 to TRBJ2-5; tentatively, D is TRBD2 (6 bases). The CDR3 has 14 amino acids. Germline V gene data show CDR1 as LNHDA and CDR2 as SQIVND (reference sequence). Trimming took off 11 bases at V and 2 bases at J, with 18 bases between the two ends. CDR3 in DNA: TGTGCCTCTAGGGTGGGGGGTACTCAAGAGACCCAGTACTTC. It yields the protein CASRVGGTQETQYF.

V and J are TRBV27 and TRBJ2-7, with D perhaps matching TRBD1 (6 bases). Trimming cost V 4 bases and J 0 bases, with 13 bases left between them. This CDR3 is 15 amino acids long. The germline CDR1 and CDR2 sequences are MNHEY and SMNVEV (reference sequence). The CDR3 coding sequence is TGTGCCAGCAGTTATGGGGACAAGAGCTCCTACGAGCAGTACTTC. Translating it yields CASSYGDKSSYEQYF.

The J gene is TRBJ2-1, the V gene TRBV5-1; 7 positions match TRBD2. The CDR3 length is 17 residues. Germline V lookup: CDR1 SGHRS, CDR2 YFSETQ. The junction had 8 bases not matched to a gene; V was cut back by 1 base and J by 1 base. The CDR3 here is CASSLWGGSRSYNEQFF. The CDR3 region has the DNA TGCGCCAGCAGCTTGTGGGGGGGGAGCCGGTCCTACAATGAGCAGTTCTTC. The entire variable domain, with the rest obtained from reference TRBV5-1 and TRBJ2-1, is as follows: KAGVTQTPRYLIKTRGQQVTLSCSPISGHRSVSWYQQTPGQGLQFLFEYFSETQRNKGNFPGRFSGRQFSNSRSEMNVSTLELGDSALYLCASSLWGGSRSYNEQFFGPGTRLTVL.

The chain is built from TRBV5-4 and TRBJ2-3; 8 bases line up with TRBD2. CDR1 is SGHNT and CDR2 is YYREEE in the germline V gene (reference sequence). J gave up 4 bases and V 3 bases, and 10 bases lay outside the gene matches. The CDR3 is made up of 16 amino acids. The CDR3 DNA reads TGTGCCAGCAGCTCCCCGGCTAGCGGGTACGCAGATACGCAGTATTTT. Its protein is CASSSPASGYADTQYF.

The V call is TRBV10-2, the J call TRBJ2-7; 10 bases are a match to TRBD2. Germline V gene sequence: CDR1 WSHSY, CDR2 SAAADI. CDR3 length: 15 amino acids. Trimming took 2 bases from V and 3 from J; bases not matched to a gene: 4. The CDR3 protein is CASSEPSGSVYEQYF. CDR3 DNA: TGCGCCAGCAGTGAGCCTAGCGGGAGCGTCTACGAGCAGTACTTC.

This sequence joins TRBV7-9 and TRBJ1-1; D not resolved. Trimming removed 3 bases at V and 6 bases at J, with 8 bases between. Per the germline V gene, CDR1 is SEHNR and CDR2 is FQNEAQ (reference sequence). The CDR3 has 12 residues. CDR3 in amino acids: CASSFNSAEAFF. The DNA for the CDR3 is TGTGCCAGCAGCTTCAATAGTGCTGAAGCTTTCTTT.

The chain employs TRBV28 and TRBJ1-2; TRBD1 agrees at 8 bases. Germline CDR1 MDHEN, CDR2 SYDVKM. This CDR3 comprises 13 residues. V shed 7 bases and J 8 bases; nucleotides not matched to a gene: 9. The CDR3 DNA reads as TGTGCCAGCACCAAAGGGGCAGGGGGCGGCTACACCTTC. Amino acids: CASTKGAGGGYTF.

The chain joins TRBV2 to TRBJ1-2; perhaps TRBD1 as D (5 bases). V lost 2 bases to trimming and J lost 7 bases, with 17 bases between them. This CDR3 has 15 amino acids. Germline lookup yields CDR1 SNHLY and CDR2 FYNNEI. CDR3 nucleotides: TGTGCCAGCAGTGAAAGAGTAGGGACTCAAGTTGGCTACACCTTC. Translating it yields CASSERVGTQVGYTF.

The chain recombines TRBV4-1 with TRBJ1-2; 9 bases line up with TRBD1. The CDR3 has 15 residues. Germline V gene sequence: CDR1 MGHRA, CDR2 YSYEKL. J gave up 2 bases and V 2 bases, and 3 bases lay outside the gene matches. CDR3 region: CASSQTGGTNYGYTF. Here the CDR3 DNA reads TGCGCCAGCAGCCAAACAGGGGGCACAAACTATGGCTACACCTTC.

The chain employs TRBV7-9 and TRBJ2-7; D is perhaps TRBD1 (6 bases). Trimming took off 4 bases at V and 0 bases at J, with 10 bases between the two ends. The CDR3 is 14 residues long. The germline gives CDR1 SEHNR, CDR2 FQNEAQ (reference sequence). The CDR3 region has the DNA TGTGCCAGCAGCTCCGGACAGACCTCCTACGAGCAGTACTTC. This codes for CASSSGQTSYEQYF.

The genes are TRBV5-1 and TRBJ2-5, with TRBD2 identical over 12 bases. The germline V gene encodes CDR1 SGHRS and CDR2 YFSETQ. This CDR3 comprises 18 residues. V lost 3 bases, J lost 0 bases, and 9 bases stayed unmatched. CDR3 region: CASSSTRRTSGNQETQYF. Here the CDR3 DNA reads TGCGCCAGCAGCTCGACGAGGCGGACTAGCGGGAACCAAGAGACCCAGTACTTC.

CDR3 loop: CASTGRGQRNEKLFF. In DNA, the CDR3 is TGTGCCAGTACCGGGAGGGGACAGCGGAATGAAAAACTGTTTTTT. The J gene is TRBJ1-4, the V gene TRBV19; 7 nucleotides align to TRBD1. CDR3 length equals 15 residues. Unmatched junction bases numbered 10, after V lost 7 bases and J lost 5 bases. Germline V gene lookup returns CDR1 LNHDA and CDR2 SQIVND (reference sequence). The full variable domain, rest sourced from reference TRBV19 and TRBJ1-4, is DGGITQSPKYLFRKEGQNVTLSCEQNLNHDAMYWYRQDPGQGLRLIYYSQIVNDFQKGDIAEGYSVSREKKESFPLTVTSAQKNPTAFYLCASTGRGQRNEKLFFGSGTQLSVL.

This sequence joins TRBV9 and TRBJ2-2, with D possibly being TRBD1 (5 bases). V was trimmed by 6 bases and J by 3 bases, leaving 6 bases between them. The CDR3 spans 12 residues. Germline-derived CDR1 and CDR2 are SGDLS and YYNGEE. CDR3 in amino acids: CASKGYTGELFF. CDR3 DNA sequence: TGTGCCAGCAAGGGGTACACCGGGGAGCTGTTTTTT.

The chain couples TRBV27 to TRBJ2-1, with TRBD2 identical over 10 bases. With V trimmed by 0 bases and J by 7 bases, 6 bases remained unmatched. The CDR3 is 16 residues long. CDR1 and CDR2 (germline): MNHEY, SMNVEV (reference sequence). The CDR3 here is CASSLSLPSGSNEQFF. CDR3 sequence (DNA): TGTGCCAGCAGTTTATCTCTCCCTAGCGGGAGTAATGAGCAGTTCTTC.

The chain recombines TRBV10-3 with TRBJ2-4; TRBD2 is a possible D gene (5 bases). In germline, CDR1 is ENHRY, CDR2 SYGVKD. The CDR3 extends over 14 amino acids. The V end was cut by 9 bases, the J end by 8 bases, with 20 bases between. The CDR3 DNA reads TGTGCCATTCCGGCCGATGGACTGAAGGACATTCAGTACTTC. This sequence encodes CAIPADGLKDIQYF.

The CDR3 region has the DNA TGTGCCAGCAGCGTAGTAGGACAGACCGGAAACACCATATATTTT. Encoded protein: CASSVVGQTGNTIYF. The chain recombines TRBV9 with TRBJ1-3; TRBD1 is a possible D gene (6 bases). V dropped 0 bases and J dropped 4 bases, with 11 bases sitting between them. CDR1 SGDLS and CDR2 YYNGEE come from the germline V gene. This CDR3 is 15 amino acids long.